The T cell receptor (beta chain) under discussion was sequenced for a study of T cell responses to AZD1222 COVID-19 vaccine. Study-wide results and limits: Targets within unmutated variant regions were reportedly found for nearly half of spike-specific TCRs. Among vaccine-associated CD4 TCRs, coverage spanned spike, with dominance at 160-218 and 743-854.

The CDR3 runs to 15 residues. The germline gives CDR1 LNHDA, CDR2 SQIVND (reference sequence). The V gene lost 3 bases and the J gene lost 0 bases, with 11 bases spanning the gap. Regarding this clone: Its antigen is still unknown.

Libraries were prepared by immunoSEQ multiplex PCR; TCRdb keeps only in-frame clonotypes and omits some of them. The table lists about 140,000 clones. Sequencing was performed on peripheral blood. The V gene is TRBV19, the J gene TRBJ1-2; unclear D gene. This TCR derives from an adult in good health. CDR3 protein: CASSILAVSNYGYTF. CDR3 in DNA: TGTGCCAGTAGTATCCTCGCGGTTTCTAACTATGGCTACACCTTC.